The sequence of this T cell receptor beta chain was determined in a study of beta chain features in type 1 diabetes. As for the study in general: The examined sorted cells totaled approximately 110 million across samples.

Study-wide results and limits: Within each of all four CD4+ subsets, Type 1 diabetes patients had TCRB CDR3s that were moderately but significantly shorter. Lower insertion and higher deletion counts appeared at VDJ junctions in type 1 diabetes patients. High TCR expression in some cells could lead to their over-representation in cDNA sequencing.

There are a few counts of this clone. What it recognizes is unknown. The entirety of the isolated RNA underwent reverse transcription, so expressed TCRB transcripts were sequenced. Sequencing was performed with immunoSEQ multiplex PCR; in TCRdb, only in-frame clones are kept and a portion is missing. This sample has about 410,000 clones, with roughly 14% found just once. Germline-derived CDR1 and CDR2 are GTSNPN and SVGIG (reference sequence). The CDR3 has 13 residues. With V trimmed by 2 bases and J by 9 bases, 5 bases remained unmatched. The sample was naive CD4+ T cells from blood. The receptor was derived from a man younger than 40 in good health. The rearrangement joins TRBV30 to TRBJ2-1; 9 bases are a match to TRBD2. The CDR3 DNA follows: TGTGCCTGGAGTAGTGGACTAGCGCTTGAGCAGTTCTTC. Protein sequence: CAWSSGLALEQFF.